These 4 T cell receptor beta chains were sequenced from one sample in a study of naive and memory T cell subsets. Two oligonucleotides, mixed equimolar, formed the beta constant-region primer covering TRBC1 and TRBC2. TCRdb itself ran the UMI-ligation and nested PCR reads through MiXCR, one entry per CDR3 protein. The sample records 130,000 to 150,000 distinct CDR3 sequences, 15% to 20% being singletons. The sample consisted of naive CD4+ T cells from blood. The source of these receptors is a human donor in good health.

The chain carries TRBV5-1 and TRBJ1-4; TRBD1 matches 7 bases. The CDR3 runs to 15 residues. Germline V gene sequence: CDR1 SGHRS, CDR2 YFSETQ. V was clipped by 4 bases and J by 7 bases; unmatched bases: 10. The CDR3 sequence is CASSLTPGQTEKLFF. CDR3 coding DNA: TGCGCCAGCAGCCTTACTCCGGGACAGACTGAAAAACTGTTTTTT.

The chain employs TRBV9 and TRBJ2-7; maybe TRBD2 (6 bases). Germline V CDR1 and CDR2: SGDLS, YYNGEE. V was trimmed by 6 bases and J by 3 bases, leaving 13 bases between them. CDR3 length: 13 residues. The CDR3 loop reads CASNREPHYEQYF. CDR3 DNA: TGTGCCAGCAACCGGGAGCCCCACTACGAGCAGTACTTC.

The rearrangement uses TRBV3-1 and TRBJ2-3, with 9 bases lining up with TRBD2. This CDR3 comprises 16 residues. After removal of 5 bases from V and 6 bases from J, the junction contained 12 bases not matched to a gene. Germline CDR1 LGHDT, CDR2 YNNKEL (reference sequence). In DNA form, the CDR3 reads TGTGCCAGCAGCGCGGGGCTAGCGGGACCTGTGGATACGCAGTATTTT. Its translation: CASSAGLAGPVDTQYF.

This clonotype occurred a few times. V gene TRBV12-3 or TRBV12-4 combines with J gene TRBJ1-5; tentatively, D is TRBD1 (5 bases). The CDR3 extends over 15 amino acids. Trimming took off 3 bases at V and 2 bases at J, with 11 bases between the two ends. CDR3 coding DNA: TGTGCCAGCAGTTTTGGGGGGTACGGCAATCAGCCCCAGCATTTT. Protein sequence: CASSFGGYGNQPQHF.